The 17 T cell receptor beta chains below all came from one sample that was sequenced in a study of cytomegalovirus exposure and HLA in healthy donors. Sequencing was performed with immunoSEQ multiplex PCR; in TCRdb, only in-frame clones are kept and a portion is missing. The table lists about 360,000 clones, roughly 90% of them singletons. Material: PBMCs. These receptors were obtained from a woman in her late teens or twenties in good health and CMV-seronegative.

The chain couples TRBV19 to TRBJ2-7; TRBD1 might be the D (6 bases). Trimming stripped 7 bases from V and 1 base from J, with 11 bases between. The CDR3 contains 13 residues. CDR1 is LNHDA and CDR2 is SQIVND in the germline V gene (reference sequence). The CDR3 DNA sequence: TGTGCCAGTACACAGCAGGGGTCCTACGAGCAGTACTTC. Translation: CASTQQGSYEQYF.

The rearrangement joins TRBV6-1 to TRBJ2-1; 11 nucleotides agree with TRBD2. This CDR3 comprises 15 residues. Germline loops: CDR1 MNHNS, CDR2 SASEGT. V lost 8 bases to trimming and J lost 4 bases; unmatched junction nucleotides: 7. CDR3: CASVGLAGTYNEQFF. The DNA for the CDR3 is TGTGCCAGCGTAGGACTAGCGGGCACTTACAATGAGCAGTTCTTC.

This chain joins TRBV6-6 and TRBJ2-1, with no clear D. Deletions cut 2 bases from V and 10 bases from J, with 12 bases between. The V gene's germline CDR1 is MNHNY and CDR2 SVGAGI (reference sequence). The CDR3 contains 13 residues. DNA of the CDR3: TGTGCCAGCAGTTACAGTCAACCCGGGGAGCAGTTCTTC. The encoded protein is CASSYSQPGEQFF.

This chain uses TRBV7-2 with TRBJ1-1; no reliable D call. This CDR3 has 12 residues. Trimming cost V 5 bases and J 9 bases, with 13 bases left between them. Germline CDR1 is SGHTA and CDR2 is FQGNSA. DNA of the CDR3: TGTGCCAGCAGCCCTGGCCAGCGTAAAGCTTTCTTT. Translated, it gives CASSPGQRKAFF. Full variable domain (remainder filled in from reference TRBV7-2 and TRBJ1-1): GAGVSQSPSNKVTEKGKDVELRCDPISGHTALYWYRQSLGQGLEFLIYFQGNSAPDKSGLPSDRFSAERTGGSVSTLTIQRTQQEDSAVYLCASSPGQRKAFFGQGTRLTVV.

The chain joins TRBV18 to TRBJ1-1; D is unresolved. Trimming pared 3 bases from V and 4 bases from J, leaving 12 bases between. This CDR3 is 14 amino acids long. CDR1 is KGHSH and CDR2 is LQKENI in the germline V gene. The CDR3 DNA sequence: TGTGCCAGCTCACCTCCTGGGCCCCGCACTGAAGCTTTCTTT. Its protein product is CASSPPGPRTEAFF. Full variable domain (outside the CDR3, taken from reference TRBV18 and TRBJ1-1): NAGVMQNPRHLVRRRGQEARLRCSPMKGHSHVYWYRQLPEEGLKFMVYLQKENIIDESGMPKERFSAEFPKEGPSILRIQQVVRGDSAAYFCASSPPGPRTEAFFGQGTRLTVV.

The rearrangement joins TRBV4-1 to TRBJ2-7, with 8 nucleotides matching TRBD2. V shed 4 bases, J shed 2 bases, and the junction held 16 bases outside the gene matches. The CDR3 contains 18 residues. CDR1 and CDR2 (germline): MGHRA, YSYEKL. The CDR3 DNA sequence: TGCGCCAGCAGCCCCGCCCCCGCAATTAGCGGGGTTGCCTACGAGCAGTACTTC. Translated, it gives CASSPAPAISGVAYEQYF.

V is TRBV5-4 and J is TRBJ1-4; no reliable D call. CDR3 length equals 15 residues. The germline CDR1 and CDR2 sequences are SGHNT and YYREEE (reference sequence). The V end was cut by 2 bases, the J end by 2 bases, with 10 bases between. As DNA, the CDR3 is TGTGCCAGCAGCTTACCGGGTGCGACTAATGAAAAACTGTTTTTT. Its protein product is CASSLPGATNEKLFF.

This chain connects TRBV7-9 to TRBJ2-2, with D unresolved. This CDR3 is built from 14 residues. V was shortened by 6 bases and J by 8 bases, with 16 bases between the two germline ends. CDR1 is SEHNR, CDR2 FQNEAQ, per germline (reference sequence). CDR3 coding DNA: TGTGCCAGCAGACCTCCCCCGGGTGGAGGGGAGCTGTTTTTT. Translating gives CASRPPPGGGELFF.

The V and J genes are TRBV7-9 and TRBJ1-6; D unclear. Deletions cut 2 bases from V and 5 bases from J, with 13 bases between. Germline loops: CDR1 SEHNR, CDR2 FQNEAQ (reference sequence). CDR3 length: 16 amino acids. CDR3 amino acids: CASSLFLAVNNSPLHF. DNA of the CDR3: TGTGCCAGCAGCTTATTTTTGGCGGTCAATAATTCACCCCTCCACTTT.

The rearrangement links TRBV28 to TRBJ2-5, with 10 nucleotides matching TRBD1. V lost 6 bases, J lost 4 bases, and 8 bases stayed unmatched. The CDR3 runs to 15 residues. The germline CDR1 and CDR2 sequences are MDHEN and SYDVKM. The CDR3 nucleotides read TGTGCCAGCAGCCGAGGGACAGGGGTTGGAGAGACCCAGTACTTC. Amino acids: CASSRGTGVGETQYF.

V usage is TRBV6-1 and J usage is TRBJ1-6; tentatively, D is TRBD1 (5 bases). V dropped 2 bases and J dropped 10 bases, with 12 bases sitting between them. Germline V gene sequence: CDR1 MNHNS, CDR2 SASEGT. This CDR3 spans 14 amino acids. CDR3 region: CASSENQDTSPLHF. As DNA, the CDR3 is TGTGCCAGCAGTGAAAACCAGGACACCTCACCCCTCCACTTT.

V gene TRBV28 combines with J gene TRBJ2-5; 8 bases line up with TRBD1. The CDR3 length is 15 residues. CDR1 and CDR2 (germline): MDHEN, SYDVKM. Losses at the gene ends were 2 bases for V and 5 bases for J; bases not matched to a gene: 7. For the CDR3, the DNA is TGTGCCAGCAGTTTACACTACAGGGGGTTGGAGACCCAGTACTTC. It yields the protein CASSLHYRGLETQYF.

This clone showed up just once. As DNA, the CDR3 is TGCGCCAGCAGTAGACAGGGGTGGAACACTGAAGCTTTCTTT. Protein product: CASSRQGWNTEAFF. The chain uses TRBV23-1 and TRBJ1-1; 8 bases are shared with TRBD1. TRBV23-1 is recorded as an ORF, its role being uncertain. Trimming at V came to 5 bases and at J to 1 base, leaving 3 bases not matched to a gene. The CDR3 runs to 14 residues.

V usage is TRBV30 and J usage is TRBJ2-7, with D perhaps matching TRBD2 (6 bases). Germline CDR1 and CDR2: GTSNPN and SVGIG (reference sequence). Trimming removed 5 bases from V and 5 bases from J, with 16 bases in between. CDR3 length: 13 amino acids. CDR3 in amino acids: CAWSRDSKDEQYF. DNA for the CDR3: TGTGCCTGGTCCAGGGACTCAAAGGACGAGCAGTACTTC.

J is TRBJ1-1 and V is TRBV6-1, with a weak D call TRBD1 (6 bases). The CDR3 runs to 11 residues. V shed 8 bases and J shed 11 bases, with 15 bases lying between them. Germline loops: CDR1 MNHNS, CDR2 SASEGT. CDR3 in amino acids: CASLLGGAAFF. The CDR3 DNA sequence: TGTGCCAGCCTCCTGGGGGGGGCGGCTTTCTTT.

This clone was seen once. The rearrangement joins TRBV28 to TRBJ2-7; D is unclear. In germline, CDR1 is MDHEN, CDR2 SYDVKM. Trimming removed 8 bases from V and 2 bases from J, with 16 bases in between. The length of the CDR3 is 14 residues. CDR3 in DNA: TGTGCCAGCTCCTCCCCGAGCCCTCCCTACGAGCAGTACTTC. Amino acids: CASSSPSPPYEQYF. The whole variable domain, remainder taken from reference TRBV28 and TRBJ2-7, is DVKVTQSSRYLVKRTGEKVFLECVQDMDHENMFWYRQDPGLGLRLIYFSYDVKMKEKGDIPEGYSVSREKKERFSLILESASTNQTSMYLCASSSPSPPYEQYFGPGTRLTVT.

DNA of the CDR3: TGTGCCAGCAGTTACCGGGACACAAACACTGAAGCTTTCTTT. It yields the protein CASSYRDTNTEAFF. This chain joins TRBV27 and TRBJ1-1; perhaps TRBD1 as D (6 bases). The V end lost 4 bases, the J end lost 2 bases, and 11 bases lay between the germline ends. The length of the CDR3 is 14 residues. Germline V gene data show CDR1 as MNHEY and CDR2 as SMNVEV (reference sequence).